Below, one TCR beta chain is given with its context. Its antigen remains unknown. The donors were in the roughly 110-subject validation cohort, distinct from the 666-subject first cohort. Assay used: immunoSEQ multiplex PCR; TCRdb lists only in-frame clones, some missing. Of some 100,000 clones in the sample, approximately 90% were seen once. Germline-derived CDR1 and CDR2 are LNHDA and SQIVND (reference sequence). The CDR3 has 13 residues. V gave up 3 bases and J gave up 7 bases, with 10 bases separating them. The data derive from a study of cytomegalovirus exposure and HLA in healthy donors. Study-level points and caveats: Through in vitro validation, three CMV-associated chains were shown to be specific for CMV antigens. First-cohort TCR clusters tended to co-occur in the roughly 130 validation repertoires, a later analysis found. Accounts indicate the classifier identified cytomegalovirus status with strong specificity and sensitivity.

This receptor was taken from a man between 18 and 29 years old in good health and CMV-seronegative. J is TRBJ1-5 and V is TRBV19; the D is unclear. The sample taken for sequencing was PBMCs. CDR3: CASSIGEVQPQHF. Written as DNA, the CDR3 is TGTGCCAGTAGTATTGGAGAGGTCCAGCCCCAGCATTTT.